These 5 T cell receptor beta chains share one sample of origin, sequenced in a study of blood T cells in healthy people across ages. Through a sample-barcoded 5' primer and a J-beta primer mix, a second PCR was run for about 7 to 12 cycles. A single record per CDR3 protein comes from TCRdb applying MiXCR to the 5' RACE reads. The data show 870,000 or so distinct CDR3 sequences, around 28% seen once. Sequencing used blood. The receptors were sampled from a woman older than 75 in good health.

This clonotype was seen just once. The chain uses TRBV7-2 and TRBJ2-7; TRBD2 aligns across 8 bases. The J call may be faulty, since TRBJ2-5 better matches the DNA end. The germline CDR1 and CDR2 sequences are SGHTA and FQGNSA. The CDR3 covers 20 residues. DNA for the CDR3: TGTGCCAGCAGCCCAACCCCCCTGGGGTGGGTAGCGGGGAGTAAAGAGACCCAGTACTTC. This gives the protein CASSPTPLGWVAGSKETQYF.

The chain has TRBV28 and TRBJ1-5, with D tentatively TRBD1 (6 bases). V was cut by 3 bases and J by 3 bases, with 15 bases left in between. CDR3 size: 16 residues. Germline CDR1 reads MDHEN; CDR2 reads SYDVKM. For the CDR3, the DNA is TGTGCCAGCAGTTTCCAGTCTAGGGGGTACAATCAGCCCCAGCATTTT. It yields the protein CASSFQSRGYNQPQHF.

This clonotype appeared a few times. The rearrangement uses TRBV12-3 or TRBV12-4 and TRBJ2-2, with D possibly matching TRBD1 (5 bases). Deletions cut 6 bases from V and 1 base from J, with 12 bases between. The CDR3 has 15 residues. The CDR3 nucleotides are TGTGCCAGCAGCGTCGACAGTCTGAACACCGGGGAGCTGTTTTTT. This translates into CASSVDSLNTGELFF.

DNA for the CDR3: TGTGCCAGCAACCGAGACAGGGATGCGTGTTACGAGCAGTACTTC. This translates into CASNRDRDACYEQYF. The rearrangement uses TRBV6-5 and TRBJ2-7; 7 bases map to TRBD1. Trimming cost V 7 bases and J 4 bases; bases outside gene matches: 13. Germline V CDR1 and CDR2: MNHEY, SVGAGI. The CDR3 is 15 residues long.

This clonotype was counted between two and nine times. The chain combines TRBV11-2 with TRBJ2-3; the match to TRBD2 covers 10 bases. The ends lost 5 bases at V and 5 bases at J; junction bases unmatched: 10. The CDR3 extends over 16 amino acids. Germline assignment: CDR1 SGHAT and CDR2 FQNNGV. The CDR3 nucleotides are TGTGCCAGCAGCCCTAGTGGAGCGGGGGGGCTAGATACGCAGTATTTT. This codes for CASSPSGAGGLDTQYF.